The 29 T cell receptor beta chains reported below all come from one sample, sequenced in a study of blood T cell repertoires in COVID-19. The table came from immunoSEQ multiplex PCR; TCRdb's copy has only in-frame clones and leaves some out. The data contain 200,000 or so clones, about 91% of them singletons. Sample: PBMCs or T cells enriched from blood (not recorded which). The receptors come from a woman in her forties with acute COVID-19.

This clone was found once. The chain combines TRBV24-1 with TRBJ2-1, with a possible D match to TRBD1 (5 bases). CDR3 length: 13 residues. V was shortened by 3 bases and J by 5 bases, with 7 bases between the two germline ends. Germline V lookup: CDR1 KGHDR, CDR2 SFDVKD. In nucleotides, the CDR3 is TGTGCCACCAGTGATCCGACAGACAATGAGCAGTTCTTC. It specifies CATSDPTDNEQFF.

V usage is TRBV19 and J usage is TRBJ2-7, with TRBD1 matching over 7 bases. The junction had 8 bases not matched to a gene; V was cut back by 4 bases and J by 5 bases. CDR3 length: 14 amino acids. Germline CDR1 is LNHDA and CDR2 is SQIVND (reference sequence). The CDR3 DNA reads as TGTGCCAGTAGTACCACCCGACAGGGCCACGAGCAGTACTTC. This codes for CASSTTRQGHEQYF.

The chain links TRBV6-5 to TRBJ1-2; possibly TRBD1 for D (5 bases). The germline V and J ends were trimmed by 7 bases and 2 bases, with 17 bases remaining between them. Germline CDR1 MNHEY, CDR2 SVGAGI. There are 15 residues in the CDR3. For the CDR3, the DNA is TGTGCCAGCACCGGACCTTCGGGGGGGAACTATGGCTACACCTTC. Translating gives CASTGPSGGNYGYTF.

The chain joins TRBV7-8 to TRBJ1-5, with TRBD1 as a possible D gene (6 bases). From germline, CDR1 is SGHVS and CDR2 FQNEAQ. Trimming stripped 2 bases from V and 2 bases from J, with 10 bases between. The CDR3 is made up of 15 amino acids. The CDR3 DNA reads TGTGCCAGCAGCTTAACGGGGGGCGGCAATCAGCCCCAGCATTTT. Amino acids: CASSLTGGGNQPQHF.

This clone was detected once. This rearrangement joins TRBV20-1 to TRBJ1-3; D gene ambiguous. Germline V gives CDR1 DFQATT, CDR2 SNEGSKA (reference sequence). The V and J ends lost 3 bases and 1 base respectively, with 19 bases between them. This CDR3 is 17 amino acids long. The CDR3 nucleotides read TGCAGTGCTAGTCACAATACGGGGTCCCGGTCTGGAAACACCATATATTTT. Translated: CSASHNTGSRSGNTIYF.

Only a few counts were recorded for this clone. The chain couples TRBV29-1 to TRBJ1-4; 10 bases align to TRBD1. V was clipped by 4 bases and J by 8 bases; unmatched bases: 10. The CDR3 spans 15 residues. Germline V gene sequence: CDR1 SQVTM, CDR2 ANQGSEA. The CDR3 spells CSVAPGTGEREKLFF. Written as DNA, the CDR3 is TGCAGCGTTGCGCCCGGGACAGGGGAACGGGAAAAACTGTTTTTT.

V and J are TRBV28 and TRBJ1-3; D is uncertain. The CDR3 runs to 13 residues. The V end lost 4 bases, the J end lost 5 bases, and 9 bases lay between the germline ends. Looked up from germline, CDR1 is MDHEN and CDR2 is SYDVKM. The CDR3, as DNA: TGTGCCAGCAGTTGGCCCCTCAGAAACACCATATATTTT. Its protein is CASSWPLRNTIYF.

This clone was found a few times. The chain combines TRBV28 with TRBJ2-1, with 14 positions matching TRBD2. Germline V gene lookup returns CDR1 MDHEN and CDR2 SYDVKM. The CDR3 length is 19 residues. Trimming at V came to 4 bases and at J to 9 bases, leaving 17 bases not matched to a gene. This chain's CDR3 is CASSSKRAGTSGRISEQFF. The CDR3 nucleotides are TGTGCCAGCAGTTCAAAGCGAGCCGGGACTAGCGGGAGAATTAGTGAGCAGTTCTTC.

V is TRBV18 and J is TRBJ1-3, with D tentatively TRBD1 (6 bases). The CDR3 length is 14 residues. The V and J ends lost 3 bases and 1 base respectively, with 7 bases between them. Germline CDR1 and CDR2: KGHSH and LQKENI. The CDR3 is CASSPDRSGNTIYF. CDR3 nucleotide sequence: TGTGCCAGCTCACCCGACAGGTCTGGAAACACCATATATTTT.

This sequence joins TRBV5-1 and TRBJ2-1; 7 bases match TRBD2. The germline V gene has CDR1 SGHRS and CDR2 YFSETQ. The CDR3 has 15 residues. V shed 4 bases and J 5 bases; nucleotides not matched to a gene: 9. In DNA form, the CDR3 reads TGCGCCAGCAGCCAGCGGACTAGTATCGACAATGAGCAGTTCTTC. Translated: CASSQRTSIDNEQFF.

This rearrangement joins TRBV19 to TRBJ1-2; TRBD1 matches 8 bases. This CDR3 has 12 amino acids. J lost 6 bases, V lost 5 bases, and 2 bases had no gene match. CDR1 is LNHDA, CDR2 SQIVND, per germline (reference sequence). The CDR3 nucleotides are TGTGCCAGTAGTCGGACAGGGAATGGCTACACCTTC. Protein: CASSRTGNGYTF.

This rearrangement joins TRBV3-1 (or the pseudogene TRBV3-2) to TRBJ2-7; 10 nucleotides line up with TRBD2. This CDR3 is built from 14 residues. Germline CDR1 reads LGHDT; CDR2 reads YNNKEL (reference sequence). V lost 2 bases and J lost 5; bases outside the gene matches: 3. DNA of the CDR3: TGTGCCAGCAGCCAAACTAGCGGGATGGACGAGCAGTACTTC. This translates into CASSQTSGMDEQYF.

This chain uses TRBV6-2 or TRBV6-3 with TRBJ2-1; 10 nucleotides agree with TRBD2. CDR3 length equals 13 residues. CDR1 MNHEY and CDR2 SVGEGT come from the germline V gene. J gave up 16 bases and V 5 bases, and 11 bases lay outside the gene matches. CDR3 region: CASSTGLGTSEFF. CDR3 in DNA: TGTGCCAGCAGTACGGGTCTCGGGACTAGCGAATTCTTC.

This clone appeared once. The V call is TRBV9, the J call TRBJ1-1; D call uncertain. V lost 3 bases to trimming and J lost 2 bases, with 14 bases between them. The CDR3 is made up of 15 amino acids. CDR1 and CDR2 (germline): SGDLS, YYNGEE. CDR3 bases: TGTGCCAGCAGCGCACCAGAGGGAGGAAACACTGAAGCTTTCTTT. The encoded protein is CASSAPEGGNTEAFF.

The chain recombines TRBV25-1 with TRBJ2-7; TRBD1 matches 8 bases. Germline-derived CDR1 and CDR2 are MGHDK and SYGVNS. CDR3 length: 14 amino acids. Trimming cost V 5 bases and J 0 bases; bases outside gene matches: 3. CDR3 sequence: CASSSGGSSYEQYF. CDR3 bases: TGTGCCAGCAGTTCAGGGGGCAGCTCCTACGAGCAGTACTTC.

The count of this clone is one. The chain recombines TRBV12-5 with TRBJ2-7; D possibly corresponds to TRBD2 (6 bases). Per germline, CDR1 LGHNT and CDR2 FRNRAP. Trimming shortened V by 3 bases and J by 5 bases, and 14 bases separated the two germline ends. The CDR3 covers 14 residues. DNA of the CDR3: TGTGCTAGTGGTTTTTTTGGGGGGACCGACGAGCAGTACTTC. Residues: CASGFFGGTDEQYF.

The chain uses TRBV11-2 and TRBJ1-6; possibly TRBD1 for D (5 bases). Germline V gene lookup returns CDR1 SGHAT and CDR2 FQNNGV. This CDR3 contains 15 residues. The ends were cut back, 0 bases at V and 6 bases at J, with 9 bases in the middle. Written as DNA, the CDR3 is TGTGCCAGCAGCTTAGAGTACAGGAGTAATTCACCCCTCCACTTT. This gives the protein CASSLEYRSNSPLHF.

The chain combines TRBV7-2 with TRBJ1-2, with 8 bases that match TRBD1. V shed 4 bases, J shed 8 bases, and the junction held 9 bases outside the gene matches. This CDR3 region has 14 residues. From germline, CDR1 is SGHTA and CDR2 FQGNSA. The CDR3 region is CASSSRTGLLGYTF. Here the CDR3 DNA reads TGTGCCAGCAGCTCAAGGACAGGGTTGTTGGGCTACACCTTC.

The rearrangement links TRBV19 to TRBJ2-2, with D possibly matching TRBD1 (5 bases). Trimming pared 6 bases from V and 7 bases from J, leaving 15 bases between. Germline V gene sequence: CDR1 LNHDA, CDR2 SQIVND (reference sequence). The CDR3 sequence is 14 residues long. CDR3 residues: CASSQLPGYGELFF. CDR3 coding DNA: TGTGCCAGTAGCCAACTCCCAGGGTACGGGGAGCTGTTTTTT.

The chain joins TRBV5-8 to TRBJ2-1, with 8 nucleotides matching TRBD2. The germline V gene has CDR1 SGHTS and CDR2 YDEGEE. The CDR3 loop spans 15 amino acids. V was pared by 1 base and J by 7 bases, with 7 bases of the junction left unmatched. The CDR3 bases are TGTGCCAGCAGCTTGAACGGGGGGGGGCAAAATGAGCAGTTCTTC. Translation gives CASSLNGGGQNEQFF. Full variable domain (missing parts from reference TRBV5-8 and TRBJ2-1): EAGVTQSPTHLIKTRGQQATLRCSPISGHTSVYWYQQALGLGLQFLLWYDEGEERNRGNFPPRFSGRQFPNYSSELNVNALELEDSALYLCASSLNGGGQNEQFFGPGTRLTVL.

The V call is TRBV7-9, the J call TRBJ2-1, with 10 positions matching TRBD2. CDR3 length: 16 residues. Germline trimming cut 3 bases from V and 9 bases from J; bases unmatched to any gene: 11. The germline V gene encodes CDR1 SEHNR and CDR2 FQNEAQ (reference sequence). CDR3: CASSLSWGLARFEQFF. Here the CDR3 DNA reads TGTGCCAGCAGCTTGTCTTGGGGACTAGCGAGGTTTGAGCAGTTCTTC.

The chain has TRBV5-1 and TRBJ2-2; 7 bases fit TRBD1. This CDR3 has 15 residues. The junction had 5 bases not matched to a gene; V was cut back by 6 bases and J by 0 bases. CDR1 SGHRS and CDR2 YFSETQ come from the germline V gene. The CDR3 here is CASKQGFANTGELFF. The CDR3 region has the DNA TGCGCCAGCAAACAGGGGTTCGCGAACACCGGGGAGCTGTTTTTT.

J is TRBJ2-5 and V is TRBV7-6; 8 bases agree with TRBD2. Germline values: CDR1 SGHVS, CDR2 FNYEAQ. J gave up 5 bases and V 2 bases, and 1 base lay outside the gene matches. The CDR3 runs to 13 residues. This chain's CDR3 is CASSLRGGETQYF. CDR3 nucleotides: TGTGCCAGCAGCTTACGGGGGGGCGAGACCCAGTACTTC.

The CDR3: CASSEYDSPNTEAFF. The CDR3 DNA is TGTGCCAGCAGTGAATACGATAGTCCCAACACTGAAGCTTTCTTT. The gene calls are TRBV25-1 and TRBJ1-1; D uncertain. Deletions cut 0 bases from V and 2 bases from J, with 10 bases between. The CDR3 length is 15 residues. Germline V gene data show CDR1 as MGHDK and CDR2 as SYGVNS.

The gene calls are TRBV2 and TRBJ1-2; 7 nucleotides match TRBD1. Germline V lookup: CDR1 SNHLY, CDR2 FYNNEI. The V and J ends lost 7 bases and 6 bases, in that order; junction bases with no gene match: 5. The CDR3 spans 12 residues. CDR3 in DNA: TGTGCCAGCAAGATTACAGGGGATGGCTACACCTTC. Its translation is CASKITGDGYTF.

This clone was counted between two and nine times. The chain joins TRBV12-5 to TRBJ2-2; D unresolved. This CDR3 is 15 amino acids long. The germline V gene encodes CDR1 LGHNT and CDR2 FRNRAP. Trimming took off 3 bases at V and 0 bases at J, with 8 bases between the two ends. The CDR3 DNA is TGTGCTAGTGGTTTAGGCGGAGCGAACACCGGGGAGCTGTTTTTT. It encodes CASGLGGANTGELFF.

Regarding this clone: The sample holds other DNA sequences that translate to the same CDR3. This chain connects TRBV29-1 to TRBJ2-1; maybe TRBD1 (5 bases). The germline V gene has CDR1 SQVTM and CDR2 ANQGSEA. The CDR3 runs to 11 residues. Trimming took 7 bases from V and 3 from J, leaving 7 bases between them. DNA of the CDR3: TGCAGCGGGGGCCTCTACAATGAGCAGTTCTTC. This translates into CSGGLYNEQFF.

V gene TRBV18 combines with J gene TRBJ2-2; D not certain. The CDR3 contains 14 residues. Germline CDR1 reads KGHSH; CDR2 reads LQKENI. The V end lost 5 bases, the J end lost 3 bases, and 10 bases lay between the germline ends. The CDR3: CASSSYRDTGELFF. As DNA, the CDR3 is TGTGCCAGCTCATCCTACAGAGACACCGGGGAGCTGTTTTTT. The complete variable domain, with remaining parts taken from reference TRBV18 and TRBJ2-2, reads NAGVMQNPRHLVRRRGQEARLRCSPMKGHSHVYWYRQLPEEGLKFMVYLQKENIIDESGMPKERFSAEFPKEGPSILRIQQVVRGDSAAYFCASSSYRDTGELFFGEGSRLTVL.

The chain uses TRBV19 and TRBJ1-5; D is perhaps TRBD1 (6 bases). V gave up 6 bases and J gave up 7 bases, with 16 bases separating them. This CDR3 is built from 14 residues. Per germline, CDR1 LNHDA and CDR2 SQIVND (reference sequence). CDR3 DNA sequence: TGTGCCAGTAGCCCCGGGGAGGGGGGACAGCCCCAGCATTTT. Its protein is CASSPGEGGQPQHF.